These T cell receptor beta chains were read from a single sample in a study of blood T cell repertoires in COVID-19. The table came from immunoSEQ multiplex PCR; TCRdb's copy has only in-frame clones and leaves some out. The data hold 140,000 to 150,000 clones, with roughly 87% observed a single time. Sequencing was carried out using peripheral blood. These receptors were taken from a human donor in a cohort sampled during active COVID-19. Each CDR3 is given with its conserved first and last residue. A D gene is named only where the DNA matches it firmly. Clone size is given for some rows only: seen once, a few or many times, or a class if the clone is expanded.

V	size	J	D	length	CDR3	DNA
TRBV27	-	TRBJ1-1	-	15	CASSLWGGRGTEAFF	TGTGCCAGCAGTTTATGGGGGGGAAGAGGGACTGAAGCTTTCTTT
TRBV5-1	-	TRBJ2-7	TRBD2	14	CASSLVRGAYEQYF	TGCGCCAGCAGCTTGGTTCGGGGGGCCTACGAGCAGTACTTC
TRBV19	once	TRBJ1-6	TRBD1	14	CASSRDSYNSPLHF	TGTGCCAGTAGTAGGGACAGCTATAATTCACCCCTCCACTTT
TRBV6-6	-	TRBJ2-7	-	12	CASSYSRDMQYF	TGTGCCAGCAGTTACTCCAGGGATATGCAGTACTTC
TRBV6-5	-	TRBJ2-3	TRBD1	15	CASTFADRGGDTQYF	TGTGCCAGCACCTTTGCGGACAGGGGGGGTGATACGCAGTATTTT
TRBV7-3	-	TRBJ1-1	-	15	CASSPHARKDTEAFF	TGTGCCAGCAGCCCCCACGCTAGGAAAGACACTGAAGCTTTCTTT
TRBV5-1	-	TRBJ1-6	TRBD1	16	CASSIEGTANNSPLHF	TGCGCCAGCAGCATAGAAGGGACAGCGAATAATTCACCCCTCCACTTT
TRBV6-4	-	TRBJ2-3	-	15	CASSVGAGSTDTQYF	TGTGCCAGCAGTGTAGGGGCAGGGAGCACAGATACGCAGTATTTT
TRBV6-6	-	TRBJ1-6	TRBD1	13	CASIDREDSPLHF	TGTGCCAGCATTGACAGGGAGGATTCACCCCTCCACTTT
TRBV14	-	TRBJ1-1	-	14	CASSLLGPNTEAFF	TGTGCCAGCAGCCTCTTGGGGCCTAACACTGAAGCTTTCTTT
TRBV5-1	-	TRBJ1-3	-	14	CASSLSPGGNTIYF	TGCGCCAGCAGCTTGTCTCCAGGGGGAAACACCATATATTTT
TRBV18	-	TRBJ2-7	TRBD1	15	CASSSPGQDTYEQYF	TGTGCCAGCTCATCGCCGGGACAGGACACCTACGAGCAGTACTTC
TRBV7-6	-	TRBJ2-7	TRBD1	17	CASSLVGGTGDSYEQYF	TGTGCCAGCAGCTTAGTAGGAGGGACAGGGGATTCCTACGAGCAGTACTTC
TRBV3-1/TRBV3-2	-	TRBJ2-7	TRBD1	13	CASSEYGQDEQYF	TGTGCCAGCAGTGAATACGGACAGGACGAGCAGTACTTC
TRBV4-1	-	TRBJ2-5	-	16	CASSQSAGPPTETQYF	TGCGCCAGCAGCCAATCCGCGGGGCCTCCAACAGAGACCCAGTACTTC
TRBV14	-	TRBJ2-1	-	14	CASSPGNVYNEQFF	TGTGCCAGCAGCCCAGGGAACGTATACAATGAGCAGTTCTTC
TRBV19	-	TRBJ2-6	TRBD1	18	CASSYSGTGFSGANVLTF	TGTGCCAGTAGTTACTCCGGGACAGGCTTCTCTGGGGCCAACGTCCTGACTTTC
TRBV18	-	TRBJ1-2	-	13	CASSSSGDYGYTF	TGTGCCAGCTCATCTTCGGGTGACTATGGCTACACCTTC
TRBV7-7	-	TRBJ2-5	-	16	CASSLGAPPWRETQYF	TGTGCTAGCAGCTTAGGAGCCCCTCCCTGGAGAGAGACCCAGTACTTC
TRBV19	-	TRBJ1-1	TRBD1	15	CASRFGQGLNTEAFF	TGTGCCAGTAGATTCGGACAGGGTCTGAACACTGAAGCTTTCTTT
TRBV9	-	TRBJ1-1	-	16	CASSVDGQGGGTEAFF	TGTGCCAGCAGCGTAGATGGGCAGGGCGGGGGCACTGAAGCTTTCTTT
TRBV27	-	TRBJ2-7	-	15	CASSPLQGPLNEQYF	TGTGCCAGCAGTCCCCTGCAGGGCCCCCTGAACGAGCAGTACTTC
TRBV6-2/TRBV6-3	-	TRBJ2-3	TRBD2	16	CASSCVLLAGGCYPYF	TGTGCCAGCAGTTGTGTCCTACTAGCGGGGGGGTGCTATCCGTATTTT
TRBV30	-	TRBJ1-5	-	14	CAWSKGRGGQPQHF	TGTGCCTGGAGTAAGGGGAGGGGAGGCCAGCCCCAGCATTTT